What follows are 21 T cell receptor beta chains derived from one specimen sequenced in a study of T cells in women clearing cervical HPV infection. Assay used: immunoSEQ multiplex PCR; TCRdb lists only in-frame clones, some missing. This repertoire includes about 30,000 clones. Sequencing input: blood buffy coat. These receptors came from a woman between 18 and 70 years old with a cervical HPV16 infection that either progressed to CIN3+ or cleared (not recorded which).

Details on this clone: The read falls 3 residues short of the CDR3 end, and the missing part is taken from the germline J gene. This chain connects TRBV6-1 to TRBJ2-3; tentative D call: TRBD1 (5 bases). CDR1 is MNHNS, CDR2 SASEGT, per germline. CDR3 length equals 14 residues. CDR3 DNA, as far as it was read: TGTGCCAGCAGTGGACAGCTGGACAATCAGCCG. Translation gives CASSGQLDNQP. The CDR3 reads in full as CASSGQLDNQPQYF.

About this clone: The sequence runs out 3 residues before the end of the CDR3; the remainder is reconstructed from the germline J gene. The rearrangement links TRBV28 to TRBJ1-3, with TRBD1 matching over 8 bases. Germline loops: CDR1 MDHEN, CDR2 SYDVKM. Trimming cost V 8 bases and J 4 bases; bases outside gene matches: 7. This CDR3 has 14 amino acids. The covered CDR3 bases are TGTGCCAGCCACTACCGGGACAGGGGAAACACC. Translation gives CASHYRDRGNT. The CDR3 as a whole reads CASHYRDRGNTIYF. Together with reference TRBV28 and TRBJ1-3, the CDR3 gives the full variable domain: DVKVTQSSRYLVKRTGEKVFLECVQDMDHENMFWYRQDPGLGLRLIYFSYDVKMKEKGDIPEGYSVSREKKERFSLILESASTNQTSMYLCASHYRDRGNTIYFGEGSWLTVV.

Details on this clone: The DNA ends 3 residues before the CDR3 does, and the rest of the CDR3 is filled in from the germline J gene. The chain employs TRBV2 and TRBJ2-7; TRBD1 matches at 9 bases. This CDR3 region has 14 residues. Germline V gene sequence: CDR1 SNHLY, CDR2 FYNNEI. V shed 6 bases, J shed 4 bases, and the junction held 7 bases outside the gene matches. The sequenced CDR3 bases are TGTGCCAGCAGGCCACAGGGGGCCAGTTACGAG. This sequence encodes CASRPQGASYE. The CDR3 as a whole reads CASRPQGASYEQYF.

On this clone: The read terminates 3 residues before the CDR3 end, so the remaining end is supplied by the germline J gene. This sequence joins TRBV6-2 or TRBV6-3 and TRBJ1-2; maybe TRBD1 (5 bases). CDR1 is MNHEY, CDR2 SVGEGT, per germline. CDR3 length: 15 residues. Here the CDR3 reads CASSPTALLTYDYTF. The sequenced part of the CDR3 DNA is TGTGCCAGCAGTCCGACAGCGCTACTGACCTACGAC.

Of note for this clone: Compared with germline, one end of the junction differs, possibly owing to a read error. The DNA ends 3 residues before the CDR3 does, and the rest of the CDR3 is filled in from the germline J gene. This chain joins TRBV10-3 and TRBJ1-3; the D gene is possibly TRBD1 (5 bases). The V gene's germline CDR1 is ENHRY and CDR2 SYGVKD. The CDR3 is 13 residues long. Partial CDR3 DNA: TGTGCCATCAGAGACAGCTCTGGAATCACC. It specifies CAIRDSSGIT. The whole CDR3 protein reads CAIRDSSGITIYF.

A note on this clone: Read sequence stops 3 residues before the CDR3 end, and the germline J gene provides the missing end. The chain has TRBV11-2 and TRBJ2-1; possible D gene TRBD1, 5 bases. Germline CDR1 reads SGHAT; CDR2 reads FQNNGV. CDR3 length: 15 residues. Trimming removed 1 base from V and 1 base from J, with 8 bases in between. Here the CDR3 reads CASSLGQGSYNEQFF. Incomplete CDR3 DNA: TGTGCCAGCAGCTTAGGCCAGGGATCCTACAATGAG.

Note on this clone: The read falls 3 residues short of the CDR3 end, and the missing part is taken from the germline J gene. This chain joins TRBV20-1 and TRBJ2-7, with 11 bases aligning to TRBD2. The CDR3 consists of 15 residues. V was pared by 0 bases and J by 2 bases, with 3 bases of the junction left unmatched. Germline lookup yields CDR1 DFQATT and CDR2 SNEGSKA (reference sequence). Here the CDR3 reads CSARDLLAGAYEQYF. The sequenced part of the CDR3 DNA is TGCAGTGCTAGAGACCTACTAGCGGGAGCCTACGAG.

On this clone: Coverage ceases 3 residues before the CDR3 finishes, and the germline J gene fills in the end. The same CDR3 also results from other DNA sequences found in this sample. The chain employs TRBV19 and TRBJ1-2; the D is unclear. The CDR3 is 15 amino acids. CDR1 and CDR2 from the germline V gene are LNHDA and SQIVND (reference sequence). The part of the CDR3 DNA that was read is TGTGCCAGTAGTACCGGCGCCGGTACAGTCGGCGGC. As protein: CASSTGAGTVGG. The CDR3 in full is CASSTGAGTVGGYTF.

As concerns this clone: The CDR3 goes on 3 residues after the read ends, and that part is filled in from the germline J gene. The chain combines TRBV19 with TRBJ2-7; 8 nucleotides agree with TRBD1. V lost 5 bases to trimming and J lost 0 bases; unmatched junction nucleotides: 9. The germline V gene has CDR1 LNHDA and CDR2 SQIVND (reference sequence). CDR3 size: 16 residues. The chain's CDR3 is CASSDLRTGTSYEQYF. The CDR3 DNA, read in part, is TGTGCCAGTAGTGACCTGAGGACAGGGACCTCCTACGAG. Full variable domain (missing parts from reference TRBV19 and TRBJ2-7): DGGITQSPKYLFRKEGQNVTLSCEQNLNHDAMYWYRQDPGQGLRLIYYSQIVNDFQKGDIAEGYSVSREKKESFPLTVTSAQKNPTAFYLCASSDLRTGTSYEQYFGPGTRLTVT.

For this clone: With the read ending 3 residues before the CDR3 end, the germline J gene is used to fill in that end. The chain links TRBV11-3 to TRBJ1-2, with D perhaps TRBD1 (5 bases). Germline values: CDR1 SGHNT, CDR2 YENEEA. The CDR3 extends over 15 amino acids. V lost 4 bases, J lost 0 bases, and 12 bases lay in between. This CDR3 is CASSSIQGANYGYTF. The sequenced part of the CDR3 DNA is TGTGCCAGCAGCTCCATCCAGGGAGCTAACTATGGC.

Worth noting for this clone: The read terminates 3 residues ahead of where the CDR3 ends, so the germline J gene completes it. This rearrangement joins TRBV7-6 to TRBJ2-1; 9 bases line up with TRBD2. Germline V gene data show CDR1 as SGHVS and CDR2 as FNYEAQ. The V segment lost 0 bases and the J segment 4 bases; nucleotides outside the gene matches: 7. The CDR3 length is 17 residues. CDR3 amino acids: CASSLAPGSGGYNEQFF. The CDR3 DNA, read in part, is TGTGCCAGCAGCTTAGCCCCAGGGAGCGGGGGGTACAATGAG.

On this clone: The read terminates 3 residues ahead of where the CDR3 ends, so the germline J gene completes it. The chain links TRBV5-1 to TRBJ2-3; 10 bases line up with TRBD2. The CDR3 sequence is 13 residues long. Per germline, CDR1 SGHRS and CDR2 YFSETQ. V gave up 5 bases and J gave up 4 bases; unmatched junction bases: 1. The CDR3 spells CASRAGGPDTQYF. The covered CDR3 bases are TGCGCCAGCAGAGCGGGAGGGCCAGATACG. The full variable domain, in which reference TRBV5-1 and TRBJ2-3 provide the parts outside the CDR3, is KAGVTQTPRYLIKTRGQQVTLSCSPISGHRSVSWYQQTPGQGLQFLFEYFSETQRNKGNFPGRFSGRQFSNSRSEMNVSTLELGDSALYLCASRAGGPDTQYFGPGTRLTVL.

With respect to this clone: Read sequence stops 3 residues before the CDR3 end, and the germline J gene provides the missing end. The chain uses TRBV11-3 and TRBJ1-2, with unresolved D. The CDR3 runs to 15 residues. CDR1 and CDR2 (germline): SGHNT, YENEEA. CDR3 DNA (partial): TGTGCCAGCAGCCCAATACCCAGCGGGGTATACGAC. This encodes CASSPIPSGVYD. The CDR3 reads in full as CASSPIPSGVYDYTF.

This chain's CDR3 is CASSLGGGSSNQPQHF. CDR3 bases read: TGTGCCAGCAGCTTAGGAGGCGGGTCTAGCAATCAGCCC. The rearrangement links TRBV7-6 to TRBJ1-5, with D hard to call. The CDR3 end falls 3 residues outside the read, so it is completed with the germline J gene. The CDR3 spans 16 residues. CDR1 and CDR2 (germline): SGHVS, FNYEAQ. The V end lost 1 base, the J end lost 0 bases, and 10 bases lay between the germline ends.

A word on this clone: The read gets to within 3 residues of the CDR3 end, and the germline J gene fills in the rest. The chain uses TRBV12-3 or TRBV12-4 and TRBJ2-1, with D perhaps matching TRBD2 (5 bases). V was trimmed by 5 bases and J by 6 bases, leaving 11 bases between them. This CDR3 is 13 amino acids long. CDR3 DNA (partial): TGTGCCAGCAGTAGAACTAGTGCCAATGAG. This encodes CASSRTSANE. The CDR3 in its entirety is CASSRTSANEQFF.

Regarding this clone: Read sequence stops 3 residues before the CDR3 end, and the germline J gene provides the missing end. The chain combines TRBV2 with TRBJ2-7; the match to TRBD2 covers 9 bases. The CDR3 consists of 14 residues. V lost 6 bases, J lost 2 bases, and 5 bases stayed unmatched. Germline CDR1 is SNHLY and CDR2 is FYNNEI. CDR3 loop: CASRTSGRPYEQYF. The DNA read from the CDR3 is TGTGCCAGCAGGACTAGCGGTAGACCCTACGAG. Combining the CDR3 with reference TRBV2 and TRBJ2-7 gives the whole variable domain EPEVTQTPSHQVTQMGQEVILRCVPISNHLYFYWYRQILGQKVEFLVSFYNNEISEKSEIFDDQFSVERPDGSNFTLKIRSTKLEDSAMYFCASRTSGRPYEQYFGPGTRLTVT.

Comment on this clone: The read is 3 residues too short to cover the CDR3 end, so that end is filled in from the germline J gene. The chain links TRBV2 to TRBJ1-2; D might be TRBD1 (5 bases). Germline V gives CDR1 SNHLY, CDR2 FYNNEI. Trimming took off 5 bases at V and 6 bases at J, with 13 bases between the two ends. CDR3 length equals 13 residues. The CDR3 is CASSIREKDGYTF. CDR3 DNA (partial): TGTGCCAGCAGTATCAGGGAGAAGGATGGC.

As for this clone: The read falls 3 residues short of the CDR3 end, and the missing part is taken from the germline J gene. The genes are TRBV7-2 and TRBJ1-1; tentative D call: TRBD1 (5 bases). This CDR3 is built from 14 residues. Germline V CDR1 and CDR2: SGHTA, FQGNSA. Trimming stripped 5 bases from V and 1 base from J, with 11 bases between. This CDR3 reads CASSINRRNTEAFF. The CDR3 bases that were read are TGTGCCAGCAGCATCAACAGGAGGAACACTGAA.

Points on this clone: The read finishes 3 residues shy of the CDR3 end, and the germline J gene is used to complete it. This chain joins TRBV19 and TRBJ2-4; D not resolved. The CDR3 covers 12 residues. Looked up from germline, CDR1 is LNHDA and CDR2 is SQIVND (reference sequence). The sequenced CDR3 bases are TGTGCCAGTAGTACAGACCTCTATGGT. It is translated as CASSTDLYG. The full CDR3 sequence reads CASSTDLYGQYF.

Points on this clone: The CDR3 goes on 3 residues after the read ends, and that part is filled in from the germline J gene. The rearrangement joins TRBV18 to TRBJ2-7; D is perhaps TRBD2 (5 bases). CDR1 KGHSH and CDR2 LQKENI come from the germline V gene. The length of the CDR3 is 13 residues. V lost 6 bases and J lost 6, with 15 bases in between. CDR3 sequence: CASSKAEPSEQYF. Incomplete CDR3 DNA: TGTGCCAGCTCCAAAGCGGAGCCCTCCGAG.

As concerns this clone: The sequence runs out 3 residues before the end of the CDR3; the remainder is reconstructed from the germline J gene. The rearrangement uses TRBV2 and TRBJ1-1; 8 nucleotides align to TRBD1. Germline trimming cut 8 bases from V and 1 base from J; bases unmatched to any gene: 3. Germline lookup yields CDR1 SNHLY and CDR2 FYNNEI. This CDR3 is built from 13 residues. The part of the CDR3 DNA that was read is TGTGCCAGCGAGGGACAGGAGAACACTGAA. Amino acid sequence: CASEGQENTE. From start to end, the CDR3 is CASEGQENTEAFF.